This entry describes one T cell receptor beta chain. This CDR3 region has 16 residues. J lost 4 bases, V lost 0 bases, and 8 bases had no gene match. The V gene's germline CDR1 is ENHRY and CDR2 SYGVKD. This entry comes from a study of blood T cell repertoires in COVID-19. Study information: Acute and convalescent COVID-19 specimens originated in the United States, Italy and Spain.

Libraries were prepared by immunoSEQ multiplex PCR; TCRdb keeps only in-frame clonotypes and omits some of them. Of 380,000 or so clones listed, about 89% are singletons. Sample: peripheral blood. V gene TRBV10-3 combines with J gene TRBJ2-7; 8 bases fit TRBD1. The receptor was isolated from a man aged 35 to 55 with acute or convalescent COVID-19. As DNA, the CDR3 is TGTGCCATCAGTGAGTCAGGACAGGGAGTTAGGTACGAGCAGTACTTC. It specifies CAISESGQGVRYEQYF.